The T cell receptor (beta chain) described here comes from a study of shared clonotypes between healthy human individuals. Study-level background: The cohort had two women and a few men, ages 18 to 49.

Study results and caveats: The sharing of 4% to 5.5% of naive CD4 clonotypes was seen across a few donors.

A word on this clone: Antigen unknown.

The repertoire was sequenced with immunoSEQ multiplex PCR; TCRdb's copy has only in-frame clones and lacks some. There are 2.3 million or so clones in the sample; 93% occur only once, and 0.35% to 0.45% lies in the top ten. J gave up 4 bases and V 4 bases, and 10 bases lay outside the gene matches. CDR3 length: 16 residues. Germline V gene sequence: CDR1 SGHRS, CDR2 YFSETQ. The study drew all its donors from Caucasian adults living in Nashville, Tennessee. The split of CD4+ cells yielded CD45RA+ naive and CD45RA-negative memory subsets. The chain carries TRBV5-1 and TRBJ2-5; 10 nucleotides align to TRBD1. Sample: naive CD4+ T cells from PBMCs. This sample's subset: CD45RA+ positively selected. This clonotype was sampled from a man younger than 35 in good health. Some clones in this sample may be carry-over from other donors' samples. The CDR3 loop reads CASSSRDRGSGETQYF. Here the CDR3 DNA reads TGCGCCAGCAGCAGCCGGGACAGGGGCTCGGGAGAGACCCAGTACTTC. Full variable domain (remainder filled in from reference TRBV5-1 and TRBJ2-5): KAGVTQTPRYLIKTRGQQVTLSCSPISGHRSVSWYQQTPGQGLQFLFEYFSETQRNKGNFPGRFSGRQFSNSRSEMNVSTLELGDSALYLCASSSRDRGSGETQYFGPGTRLLVL.